The 10 T cell receptor beta chains below were found in one sample sequenced in a study of T-cell memory formation after mild COVID-19. Each CDR3 protein is one row after TCRdb ran MiXCR on the 5' RACE reads. The sample lists about 82,000 distinct CDR3 sequences, 9.5% to 15% occurring once. Source material: PBMCs or a T cell subset sorted from them (not recorded which). Receptor source: a man younger than 35 who had mild COVID-19 (a few samples of this study predate the infection). Cell type and time point are not known.

This clonotype has a count of ten or more. The rearrangement joins TRBV20-1 to TRBJ2-7; D gene uncertain. This CDR3 spans 14 amino acids. Germline V gene lookup returns CDR1 DFQATT and CDR2 SNEGSKA (reference sequence). V was clipped by 0 bases and J by 1 base, with 10 bases between them. DNA for the CDR3: TGCAGTGCTAGAGATCCGGCGCATTCCTACGAGCAGTACTTC. Protein sequence: CSARDPAHSYEQYF.

The chain is built from TRBV25-1 and TRBJ1-5, with unresolved D. Germline CDR1 is MGHDK and CDR2 is SYGVNS. Deletions cut 3 bases from V and 7 bases from J, with 10 bases between. The CDR3 spans 13 residues. In nucleotides, the CDR3 is TGTGCCAGCAGTGAGGGCAGGCGCCAGCCCCAGCATTTT. Residues: CASSEGRRQPQHF.

V and J are TRBV4-1 and TRBJ1-3; D is undetermined. From germline, CDR1 is MGHRA and CDR2 YSYEKL. V was shortened by 3 bases and J by 8 bases, with 14 bases between the two germline ends. CDR3 length: 14 amino acids. The CDR3 here is CASSQYGPGDTIYF. The CDR3 bases are TGCGCCAGCAGCCAGTATGGACCCGGCGACACCATATATTTT.

This clonotype was observed a few times. The rearrangement links TRBV15 to TRBJ1-2; tentatively, D is TRBD1 (5 bases). Between the trimmed V and J ends, which lost 0 bases and 5 bases, there was a span of 13 bases. This CDR3 is built from 15 residues. Germline V gene lookup returns CDR1 LNHNV and CDR2 YYDKDF (reference sequence). Written as DNA, the CDR3 is TGTGCCACCAGCAGAGAACAGGACGGGAGGTATGGCTACACCTTC. Translated, it gives CATSREQDGRYGYTF.

CDR3 DNA: TGTGCCAGCAGTGCCGGGGGAGCGGACACAGATACGCAGTATTTT. Amino acids: CASSAGGADTDTQYF. This chain connects TRBV9 to TRBJ2-3, with TRBD2 as a possible D gene (6 bases). CDR1 is SGDLS, CDR2 YYNGEE, per germline. The CDR3 sequence is 15 residues long. Trimming removed 5 bases from V and 2 bases from J, with 15 bases in between.

J is TRBJ2-1 and V is TRBV15; D is unresolved. The V end was cut by 4 bases, the J end by 5 bases, with 9 bases between. The CDR3 loop spans 13 amino acids. The germline gives CDR1 LNHNV, CDR2 YYDKDF (reference sequence). The DNA for the CDR3 is TGTGCCACCAGCACTTACGCCGACAATGAGCAGTTCTTC. The encoded protein is CATSTYADNEQFF.

The rearrangement links TRBV30 to TRBJ2-7; D remains unclear. CDR1 is GTSNPN and CDR2 is SVGIG in the germline V gene (reference sequence). The CDR3 is 13 residues long. Deletions cut 6 bases from V and 4 bases from J, with 16 bases between. The chain's CDR3 is CACNGPPGYEQYF. The CDR3 DNA reads as TGTGCCTGCAATGGACCGCCCGGGTACGAGCAGTACTTC.

This CDR3 reads CASSPGQGSNQPQHF. DNA of the CDR3: TGTGCCAGCAGCCCGGGACAGGGGAGCAATCAGCCCCAGCATTTT. V gene TRBV7-6 combines with J gene TRBJ1-5, with 10 bases that match TRBD1. The germline V gene encodes CDR1 SGHVS and CDR2 FNYEAQ. CDR3 length: 15 amino acids. The V and J ends lost 5 bases and 1 base, in that order; junction bases with no gene match: 2. The variable domain in full, with the rest retrieved from reference TRBV7-6 and TRBJ1-5, is GAGVSQSPRYKVTKRGQDVALRCDPISGHVSLYWYRQALGQGPEFLTYFNYEAQQDKSGLPNDRFSAERPEGSISTLTIQRTEQRDSAMYRCASSPGQGSNQPQHFGDGTRLSIL.

This chain connects TRBV6-5 to TRBJ2-1; TRBD2 agrees at 10 bases. From germline, CDR1 is MNHEY and CDR2 SVGAGI. The CDR3 has 17 amino acids. The junction had 6 bases not matched to a gene; V was cut back by 0 bases and J by 4 bases. Here the CDR3 DNA reads TGTGCCAGCAGTTACTCATTCGGGACTAGCGAATACAATGAGCAGTTCTTC. Translation: CASSYSFGTSEYNEQFF.

This clonotype was seen a handful of times. J is TRBJ2-3 and V is TRBV27, with a tentative D call TRBD2 (5 bases). Trimming removed 5 bases from V and 7 bases from J, with 16 bases in between. The CDR3 is made up of 14 amino acids. Germline V lookup: CDR1 MNHEY, CDR2 SMNVEV (reference sequence). The CDR3 spells CASSPSRFGNTQYF. The CDR3 DNA sequence: TGTGCCAGCAGTCCTTCTCGATTCGGGAATACGCAGTATTTT.